The 25 T cell receptor beta chains in this list originate from one sample, sequenced in a study of CD8+CD57+ T cells in acquired aplastic anemia. The TCR beta profiling, which covered VDJ combination and CDR3 sequence, was carried out using genomic DNA as the template. TCRdb re-called the reads through MiXCR, storing one row per CDR3 protein. The sample carries approximately 220,000 distinct CDR3 sequences, roughly 50% recorded once. For sequencing, patients were chosen who had shown expansion of CD8+CD57+ cells by flow cytometry. The sequenced material came from sorted CD4+, CD8+, or CD8+CD57+ T cells (not recorded which) from PBMCs. The receptors stem from a human donor with aplastic anemia.

The rearrangement uses TRBV2 and TRBJ1-5; no reliable D call. This CDR3 comprises 14 residues. Germline V lookup: CDR1 SNHLY, CDR2 FYNNEI. The germline V and J ends were trimmed by 2 bases and 3 bases, with 8 bases remaining between them. CDR3 loop: CASSEQVINQPQHF. The CDR3 nucleotides are TGTGCCAGCAGTGAACAGGTAATCAATCAGCCCCAGCATTTT.

The chain couples TRBV3-1 to TRBJ2-7; 11 positions agree with TRBD1. Germline values: CDR1 LGHDT, CDR2 YNNKEL (reference sequence). This CDR3 has 15 amino acids. Trimming at V came to 2 bases and at J to 4 bases, leaving 4 bases not matched to a gene. CDR3: CASSQRTGGSYEQYF. The CDR3 region has the DNA TGTGCCAGCAGCCAACGGACAGGGGGCTCGTACGAGCAGTACTTC.

The chain carries TRBV7-2 and TRBJ2-3; TRBD2 might be the D (6 bases). The germline V gene has CDR1 SGHTA and CDR2 FQGNSA. V lost 4 bases and J lost 5, with 10 bases in between. The CDR3 is 13 amino acids. CDR3 DNA: TGTGCCAGCAGCTGGCCGACTAGAGATACGCAGTATTTT. It codes for CASSWPTRDTQYF. Full variable domain (rest looked up from reference TRBV7-2 and TRBJ2-3): GAGVSQSPSNKVTEKGKDVELRCDPISGHTALYWYRQSLGQGLEFLIYFQGNSAPDKSGLPSDRFSAERTGGSVSTLTIQRTQQEDSAVYLCASSWPTRDTQYFGPGTRLTVL.

This chain joins TRBV11-2 and TRBJ2-5; the match to TRBD2 covers 9 bases. The CDR3 consists of 16 residues. The V segment lost 4 bases and the J segment 2 bases; nucleotides outside the gene matches: 8. The germline V gene encodes CDR1 SGHAT and CDR2 FQNNGV. The CDR3 sequence: CASSSLRRGGQETQYF. The CDR3 nucleotides read TGTGCCAGCAGCTCCCTTCGGCGGGGGGGTCAAGAGACCCAGTACTTC.

The gene calls are TRBV3-2 and TRBJ1-5. TRBV3-2 is reported as a pseudogene. CDR3 length: 13 residues. This chain's CDR3 is CAPAAGGNQPQHF. CDR3 sequence (DNA): TGTGCTCCAGCAGCGGGAGGAAATCAGCCCCAGCACTTT.

The rearrangement links TRBV25-1 to TRBJ2-2; D tentatively reads TRBD1 or TRBD2 (5 bases each). Germline V gives CDR1 MGHDK, CDR2 SYGVNS. This CDR3 has 17 residues. The V end was cut by 1 base, the J end by 1 base, with 13 bases between. CDR3 protein: CASSEWYGDGNTGELFF. Here the CDR3 DNA reads TGTGCCAGCAGTGAATGGTACGGGGACGGGAACACCGGGGAGCTGTTTTTT.

This clonotype was picked up many times. This chain joins TRBV6-5 and TRBJ2-6; D is undetermined. CDR3 size: 15 residues. With 2 bases removed from V and 0 bases from J, the gap between germline ends came to 5 bases. Germline loops: CDR1 MNHEY, CDR2 SVGAGI. The CDR3 DNA sequence: TGTGCCAGCAGTTACCAGTCCTCTGGGGCCAACGTCCTGACTTTC. It yields the protein CASSYQSSGANVLTF.

This clonotype has a handful of counts. The rearrangement uses TRBV6-5 and TRBJ2-1; no clear D gene. V lost 0 bases, J lost 3 bases, and 15 bases lay in between. The CDR3 is 17 amino acids. Germline CDR1 is MNHEY and CDR2 is SVGAGI. The CDR3 is CASSYSPPSGIYNEQFF. The CDR3 region has the DNA TGTGCCAGCAGTTACTCCCCCCCCTCTGGGATCTACAATGAGCAGTTCTTC.

The table lists this clonotype with many counts. The rearrangement links TRBV11-2 to TRBJ1-6, with a tentative D call TRBD1 (6 bases). V was shortened by 5 bases and J by 7 bases, with 12 bases between the two germline ends. CDR1 is SGHAT, CDR2 FQNNGV, per germline. There are 14 residues in the CDR3. The CDR3 nucleotides read TGTGCCAGCAGCCTTGGACAGAGGAATTCACCCCTCCACTTT. As protein: CASSLGQRNSPLHF. Together with reference TRBV11-2 and TRBJ1-6, the CDR3 gives the full variable domain: EAGVAQSPRYKIIEKRQSVAFWCNPISGHATLYWYQQILGQGPKLLIQFQNNGVVDDSQLPKDRFSAERLKGVDSTLKIQPAKLEDSAVYLCASSLGQRNSPLHFGNGTRLTVT.

This clonotype has a count of ten or more. V usage is TRBV20-1 and J usage is TRBJ1-5; 7 nucleotides line up with TRBD1. Germline V gene sequence: CDR1 DFQATT, CDR2 SNEGSKA (reference sequence). This CDR3 is 17 amino acids long. The V segment lost 4 bases and the J segment 0 bases; nucleotides outside the gene matches: 12. CDR3 in DNA: TGCAGTGCTATCCCCAACAGGGGACGGATTAGCAATCAGCCCCAGCATTTT. Its translation is CSAIPNRGRISNQPQHF.

This clonotype was counted many times. V gene TRBV9 combines with J gene TRBJ2-5; 7 bases fit TRBD2. CDR1 is SGDLS, CDR2 YYNGEE, per germline. The trim removed 1 base at V and 1 base at J, leaving 4 bases unmatched. The CDR3 sequence is 15 residues long. The CDR3 loop is CASSVWGGGQETQYF. In DNA, the CDR3 is TGTGCCAGCAGCGTATGGGGCGGGGGCCAAGAGACCCAGTACTTC.

V usage is TRBV7-4 and J usage is TRBJ1-6; the match to TRBD1 covers 7 bases. Per germline, CDR1 SGHVT and CDR2 SQSDAQ. This CDR3 region has 13 residues. After removal of 4 bases from V and 9 bases from J, the junction contained 3 bases not matched to a gene. The CDR3 bases are TGTGCCAGCAGCTCAGGGGGTACTTCACCCCTCCACTTT. Its protein is CASSSGGTSPLHF.

There are many counts of this clonotype. J is TRBJ2-1 and V is TRBV12-3 or TRBV12-4; 7 bases align to TRBD2. The CDR3 has 16 amino acids. Trimming at V came to 7 bases and at J to 0 bases, leaving 9 bases not matched to a gene. CDR3 coding DNA: TGTGCCAGCAATTCGGCTAGCGGTCGCTCCTACAATGAGCAGTTCTTC. Protein product: CASNSASGRSYNEQFF.

On this clonotype: The junction does not match germline at one end; this may be a read error. The V call is TRBV5-1, the J call TRBJ2-1; D is uncertain. This CDR3 comprises 12 residues. CDR1 SGHRS and CDR2 YFSETQ come from the germline V gene. Here the CDR3 reads CASSLGHNGQFF. The CDR3 DNA reads TGCGCCAGCAGCTTGGGACACAATGGGCAGTTCTTC.

J is TRBJ2-7 and V is TRBV19, with TRBD1 matching over 10 bases. V lost 4 bases, J lost 7 bases, and 7 bases stayed unmatched. The length of the CDR3 is 14 residues. Per germline, CDR1 LNHDA and CDR2 SQIVND (reference sequence). The CDR3 region has the DNA TGTGCCAGTAGTAGCGGACAGGGGGGGGAAGAGCAGTACTTC. This codes for CASSSGQGGEEQYF.

J is TRBJ2-5 and V is TRBV10-1, with TRBD2 matching over 11 bases. The CDR3 has 17 residues. The germline V gene encodes CDR1 WNHNN and CDR2 SYGVQD (reference sequence). The V gene end was trimmed by 2 bases and the J gene end by 4 bases; junction bases not matched to a gene: 9. CDR3 sequence reads: CASSEGTSGGSGETQYF. For the CDR3, the DNA is TGCGCCAGCAGTGAGGGCACTAGCGGGGGTTCGGGAGAGACCCAGTACTTC.

The rearrangement joins TRBV7-8 to TRBJ2-7, with 8 positions matching TRBD1. J was trimmed by 2 bases and V by 3 bases; bases with no gene match: 6. In germline, CDR1 is SGHVS, CDR2 FQNEAQ. The CDR3 length is 15 residues. CDR3: CASSLARDRPYEQYF. CDR3 in DNA: TGTGCCAGCAGCTTGGCCCGGGACAGGCCCTACGAGCAGTACTTC.

The chain combines TRBV7-9 with TRBJ1-6; D gene unclear. CDR1 and CDR2 (germline): SEHNR, FQNEAQ (reference sequence). CDR3 length: 13 amino acids. V gave up 5 bases and J gave up 3 bases, with 5 bases separating them. CDR3 in amino acids: CASSRIYNSPLHF. Written as DNA, the CDR3 is TGTGCCAGCAGCCGGATCTATAATTCACCCCTCCACTTT.

The chain recombines TRBV20-1 with TRBJ1-3; D may be TRBD1 (5 bases). Between the trimmed V and J ends, which lost 6 bases and 0 bases, there was a span of 15 bases. Germline V gene lookup returns CDR1 DFQATT and CDR2 SNEGSKA (reference sequence). The CDR3 is 15 residues long. The CDR3 DNA reads TGCAGTGCACGAGATGGAGGGGACTCTGGAAACACCATATATTTT. Amino acid sequence: CSARDGGDSGNTIYF.

Notes on this clonotype: Being one base from a much bigger clone, this may be a read error. The rearrangement joins TRBV9 to TRBJ1-5; D is undetermined. CDR1 and CDR2 from the germline V gene are SGDLS and YYNGEE. This CDR3 spans 14 amino acids. The CDR3 protein is CASSSEEGKQPRHF. The CDR3 DNA is TGTGCCAGCAGTTCGGAGGAGGGAAAACAGCCCCGGCATTTT.

This clonotype has a count of ten or more. The V gene is TRBV20-1, the J gene TRBJ2-3; 9 nucleotides agree with TRBD2. The CDR3 covers 19 residues. Looked up from germline, CDR1 is DFQATT and CDR2 is SNEGSKA (reference sequence). V was clipped by 6 bases and J by 6 bases; unmatched bases: 25. CDR3 DNA: TGCAGTGCCCGTTCCGGCGGGGGGTTGGCGGGGGGGTCCAGGGATACGCAGTATTTT. This sequence encodes CSARSGGGLAGGSRDTQYF.

This clonotype was observed at least ten times. This sequence joins TRBV5-8 and TRBJ2-3; D unclear. V was cut by 4 bases and J by 1 base, with 10 bases left in between. CDR1 SGHTS and CDR2 YDEGEE come from the germline V gene. The CDR3 covers 14 residues. CDR3 protein: CASSAWMRTDTQYF. The CDR3 region has the DNA TGTGCCAGCAGCGCCTGGATGCGCACAGATACGCAGTATTTT.

The rearrangement links TRBV9 to TRBJ1-5, with D hard to call. The CDR3 has 14 residues. Germline-derived CDR1 and CDR2 are SGDLS and YYNGEE. Between the trimmed V and J ends, which lost 0 bases and 2 bases, there was a span of 6 bases. The CDR3 bases are TGTGCCAGCAGCGTAGAGCCAGGCAATCAGCCCCAGCATTTT. Amino acid sequence: CASSVEPGNQPQHF.

The chain employs TRBV15 and TRBJ1-2; 9 nucleotides agree with TRBD1. This CDR3 has 17 amino acids. V trimming: 5 bases; J trimming: 1 base; junction bases outside the gene matches: 11. Germline V lookup: CDR1 LNHNV, CDR2 YYDKDF (reference sequence). The CDR3 coding sequence is TGTGCCACCAGCGCAGGGACCCGGGACAGGGATAACTATGGCTACACCTTC. Encoded protein: CATSAGTRDRDNYGYTF.

This CDR3 reads CASSPGGLAVINEQFF. Written as DNA, the CDR3 is TGTGCCAGCAGCCCCGGCGGTCTAGCGGTCATAAATGAGCAGTTCTTC. The chain has TRBV25-1 and TRBJ2-1, with 7 bases identical to TRBD2. The trim removed 6 bases at V and 7 bases at J, leaving 15 bases unmatched. CDR3 length: 16 amino acids. Germline values: CDR1 MGHDK, CDR2 SYGVNS.